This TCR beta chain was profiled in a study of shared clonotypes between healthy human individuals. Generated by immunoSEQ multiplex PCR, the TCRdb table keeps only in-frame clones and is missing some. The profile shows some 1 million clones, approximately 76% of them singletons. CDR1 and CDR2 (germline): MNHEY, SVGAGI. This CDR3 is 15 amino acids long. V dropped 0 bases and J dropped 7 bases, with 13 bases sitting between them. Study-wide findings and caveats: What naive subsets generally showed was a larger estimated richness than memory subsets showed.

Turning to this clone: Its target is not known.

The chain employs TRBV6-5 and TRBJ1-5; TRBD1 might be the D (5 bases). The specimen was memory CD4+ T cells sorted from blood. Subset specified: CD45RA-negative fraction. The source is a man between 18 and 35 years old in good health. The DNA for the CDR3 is TGTGCCAGCAGTTACTCTGGGACCGGGAAACAGCCCCAGCATTTT. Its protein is CASSYSGTGKQPQHF.